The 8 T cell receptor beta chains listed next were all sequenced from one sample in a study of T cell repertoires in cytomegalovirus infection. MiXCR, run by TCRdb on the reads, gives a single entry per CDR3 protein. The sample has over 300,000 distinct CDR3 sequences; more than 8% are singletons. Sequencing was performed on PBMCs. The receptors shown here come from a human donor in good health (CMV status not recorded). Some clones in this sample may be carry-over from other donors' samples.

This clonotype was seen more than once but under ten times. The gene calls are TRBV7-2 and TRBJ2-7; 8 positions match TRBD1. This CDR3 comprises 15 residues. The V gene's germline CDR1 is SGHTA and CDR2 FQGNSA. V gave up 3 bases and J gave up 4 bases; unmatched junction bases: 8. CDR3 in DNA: TGTGCCAGCAGCTTTGGACAGGGAACCACGTACGAGCAGTACTTC. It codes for CASSFGQGTTYEQYF.

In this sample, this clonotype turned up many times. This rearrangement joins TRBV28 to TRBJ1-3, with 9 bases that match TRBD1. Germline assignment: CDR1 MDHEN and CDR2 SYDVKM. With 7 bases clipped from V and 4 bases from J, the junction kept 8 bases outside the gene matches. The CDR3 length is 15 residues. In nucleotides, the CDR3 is TGTGCCAGCATCGCCGCGGGACAGGGAGGAAACACCATATATTTT. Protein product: CASIAAGQGGNTIYF.

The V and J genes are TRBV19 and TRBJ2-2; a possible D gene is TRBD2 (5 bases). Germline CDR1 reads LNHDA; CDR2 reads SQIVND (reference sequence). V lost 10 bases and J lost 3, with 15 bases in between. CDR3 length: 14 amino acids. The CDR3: CAICHWGDTGELFF. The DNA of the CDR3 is TGTGCCATTTGTCATTGGGGAGACACCGGGGAGCTGTTTTTT.

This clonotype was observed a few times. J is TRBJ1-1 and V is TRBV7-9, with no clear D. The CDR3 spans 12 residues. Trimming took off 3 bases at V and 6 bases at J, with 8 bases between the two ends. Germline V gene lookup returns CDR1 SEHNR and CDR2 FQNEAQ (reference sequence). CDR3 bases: TGTGCCAGCAGCTTTAGTAGTCCTGAAGCTTTCTTT. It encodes CASSFSSPEAFF.

The CDR3 sequence is CASSRADWTGARGATNEKLFF. The CDR3 DNA sequence: TGTGCCAGCAGCCGAGCAGACTGGACAGGAGCTAGAGGTGCAACTAATGAAAAACTGTTTTTT. This chain joins TRBV14 and TRBJ1-4, with 7 bases lining up with TRBD1. Per the germline V gene, CDR1 is SGHDN and CDR2 is FVKESK. Trimming took 4 bases from V and 0 from J; bases not matched to a gene: 20. The CDR3 extends over 21 amino acids.

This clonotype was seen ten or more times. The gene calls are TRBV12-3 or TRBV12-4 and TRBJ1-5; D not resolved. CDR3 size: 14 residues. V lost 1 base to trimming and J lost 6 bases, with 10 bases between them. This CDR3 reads CASSLGQKSQPQHF. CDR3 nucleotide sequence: TGTGCCAGCAGTTTAGGGCAGAAATCTCAGCCCCAGCATTTT.

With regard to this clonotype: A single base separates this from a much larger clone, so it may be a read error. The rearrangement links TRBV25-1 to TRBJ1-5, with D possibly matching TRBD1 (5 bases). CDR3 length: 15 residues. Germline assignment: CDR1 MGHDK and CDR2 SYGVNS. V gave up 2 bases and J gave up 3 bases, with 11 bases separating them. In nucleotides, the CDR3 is TGTGCCAGCAGTGAAGGGGCGGAAGTCAATCAGCCCCAGCATTTT. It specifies CASSEGAEVNQPQHF.

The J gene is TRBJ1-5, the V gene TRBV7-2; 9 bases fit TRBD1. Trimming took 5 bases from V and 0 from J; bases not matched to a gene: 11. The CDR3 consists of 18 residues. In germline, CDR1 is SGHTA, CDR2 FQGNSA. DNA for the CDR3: TGTGCCAGCAGCCGAGCCGGCACAGGGGGCCTTAGCAATCAGCCCCAGCATTTT. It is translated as CASSRAGTGGLSNQPQHF.